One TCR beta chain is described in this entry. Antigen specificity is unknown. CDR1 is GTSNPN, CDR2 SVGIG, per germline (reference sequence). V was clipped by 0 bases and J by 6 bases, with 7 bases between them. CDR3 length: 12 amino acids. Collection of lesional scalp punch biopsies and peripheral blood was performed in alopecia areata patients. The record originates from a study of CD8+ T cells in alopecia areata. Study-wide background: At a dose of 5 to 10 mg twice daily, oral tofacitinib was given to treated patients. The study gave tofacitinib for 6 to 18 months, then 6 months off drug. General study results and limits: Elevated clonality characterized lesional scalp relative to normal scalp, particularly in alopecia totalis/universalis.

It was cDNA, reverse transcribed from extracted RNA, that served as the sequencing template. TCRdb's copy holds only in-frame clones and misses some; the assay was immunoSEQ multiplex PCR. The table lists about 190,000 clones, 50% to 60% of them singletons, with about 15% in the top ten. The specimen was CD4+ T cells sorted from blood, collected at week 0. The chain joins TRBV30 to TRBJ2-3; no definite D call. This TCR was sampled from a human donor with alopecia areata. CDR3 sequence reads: CAWSVHTDTQYF. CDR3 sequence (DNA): TGTGCCTGGAGTGTACATACGGATACGCAGTATTTT.